The clone carrying this T cell receptor beta chain was observed a single time. Its target is not known. Unique-molecular-identifier-tagged TCR beta cDNA libraries were used. TCRdb re-analysed the PCR reads in MiXCR, keeping a single row per CDR3 protein. The sample yields roughly 600,000 distinct CDR3 sequences, roughly two fifths seen once. This sample is drawn from a study of post-analysis software for immune sequencing data. Across the whole study: Disease courses included relapsing-remitting, secondary progressive and progressive-relapsing multiple sclerosis. Whole-study findings and limits: In patients, TRBV5-6, TRBV5-1 and TRBV20-1 belonged to roughly five TRBV segments found more frequently than in controls.

The germline gives CDR1 DFQATT, CDR2 SNEGSKA (reference sequence). V shed 0 bases, J shed 3 bases, and the junction held 3 bases outside the gene matches. This CDR3 is 16 amino acids long. This sequence joins TRBV20-1 and TRBJ2-1, with 12 nucleotides matching TRBD2. Specimen: blood. This TCR was recovered from a girl aged 10 to 17 with multiple sclerosis. This chain's CDR3 is CSARELAGGYYNEQFF. The CDR3 region has the DNA TGCAGTGCTAGAGAACTAGCGGGGGGCTACTACAATGAGCAGTTCTTC.